One sample yielded the 8 T cell receptor beta chains listed below, sequenced in a study of OX40 agonist ivuxolimab in advanced cancers. Assay: immunoSEQ multiplex PCR; the TCRdb copy retains only in-frame clones and omits some. The table has 65,000 to 85,000 clones, more than 75% seen once. The starting material was CD4+ or CD8+ T cells sorted from blood, obtained in a trial of the OX40 agonist ivuxolimab. Source of these receptors: an adult with an advanced solid tumor such as melanoma, head and neck, liver or kidney cancer.

The V and J genes are TRBV7-9 and TRBJ2-2, with a weak D call TRBD2 (5 bases). V lost 3 bases and J lost 2, with 10 bases in between. This CDR3 spans 15 amino acids. CDR1 SEHNR and CDR2 FQNEAQ come from the germline V gene (reference sequence). The CDR3 DNA follows: TGTGCCAGCAGCTTGGGAGAGACTAACACCGGGGAGCTGTTTTTT. It is translated as CASSLGETNTGELFF.

The chain's CDR3 is CASIAQGFDEQFF. The CDR3 nucleotides are TGCGCCAGCATTGCGCAGGGGTTCGATGAGCAGTTCTTC. The chain employs TRBV23-1 and TRBJ2-1; tentatively, D is TRBD1 (6 bases). TRBV23-1 carries the ORF label, with uncertain function. Trimming took 7 bases from V and 8 from J, leaving 15 bases between them. The CDR3 has 13 residues.

The DNA for the CDR3 is TGCGCCAGCAGCCAAGATGACGGCTATGGCTACACCTTC. This translates into CASSQDDGYGYTF. The genes are TRBV4-1 and TRBJ1-2; no clear D gene. The ends were cut back, 0 bases at V and 4 bases at J, with 6 bases in the middle. The CDR3 is made up of 13 amino acids. CDR1 and CDR2 from the germline V gene are MGHRA and YSYEKL.

The chain recombines TRBV14 with TRBJ2-5, with 7 bases lining up with TRBD1. Germline V lookup: CDR1 SGHDN, CDR2 FVKESK. V shed 4 bases, J shed 3 bases, and the junction held 8 bases outside the gene matches. The CDR3 is made up of 15 amino acids. CDR3 sequence: CASSLWSGQKETQYF. The CDR3 nucleotides are TGTGCCAGCAGCCTGTGGTCGGGACAGAAAGAGACCCAGTACTTC. The entire variable domain, with the rest obtained from reference TRBV14 and TRBJ2-5, is as follows: EAGVTQFPSHSVIEKGQTVTLRCDPISGHDNLYWYRRVMGKEIKFLLHFVKESKQDESGMPNNRFLAERTGGTYSTLKVQPAELEDSGVYFCASSLWSGQKETQYFGPGTRLLVL.

The chain carries TRBV19 and TRBJ2-1; TRBD1 agrees at 7 bases. The junction had 11 bases not matched to a gene; V was cut back by 7 bases and J by 2 bases. Germline CDR1 LNHDA, CDR2 SQIVND (reference sequence). This CDR3 comprises 16 residues. The DNA of the CDR3 is TGTGCCAGTACCCCTCAGGGGGTCAAGACCTACAATGAGCAGTTCTTC. It specifies CASTPQGVKTYNEQFF.

The chain is built from TRBV7-2 and TRBJ2-7; 14 bases match TRBD2. Losses at the gene ends were 6 bases for V and 3 bases for J; bases not matched to a gene: 10. Germline V gene data show CDR1 as SGHTA and CDR2 as FQGNSA. The CDR3 length is 17 residues. CDR3 region: CASRETWTSGRLYEQYF. CDR3 bases: TGTGCCAGCAGGGAAACATGGACTAGCGGGAGGCTCTACGAGCAGTACTTC.

The rearrangement uses TRBV4-2 and TRBJ2-1; no reliable D call. Trimming shortened V by 2 bases and J by 0 bases, and 14 bases separated the two germline ends. Germline V lookup: CDR1 LGHNA, CDR2 YNFKEQ. This CDR3 has 17 amino acids. The CDR3 is CASSQTAAHGSYNEQFF. CDR3 DNA sequence: TGTGCCAGCAGCCAAACAGCCGCCCATGGCTCCTACAATGAGCAGTTCTTC.

The CDR3 nucleotides read TGTGCCACCAAACAGCGGGACAGGGGTGGAGAAAAACTGTTTTTT. It translates to CATKQRDRGGEKLFF. V and J are TRBV19 and TRBJ1-4; 10 bases agree with TRBD1. Trimming cost V 10 bases and J 8 bases; bases outside gene matches: 13. CDR1 LNHDA and CDR2 SQIVND come from the germline V gene (reference sequence). The CDR3 contains 15 residues. Using reference TRBV19 and TRBJ1-4 for the parts outside the CDR3, the full variable domain is DGGITQSPKYLFRKEGQNVTLSCEQNLNHDAMYWYRQDPGQGLRLIYYSQIVNDFQKGDIAEGYSVSREKKESFPLTVTSAQKNPTAFYLCATKQRDRGGEKLFFGSGTQLSVL.